This T cell receptor (beta chain) was sequenced in a study of cytomegalovirus exposure and HLA in healthy donors. Germline V lookup: CDR1 SNHLY, CDR2 FYNNEI. The V and J ends lost 5 bases and 0 bases, in that order; junction bases with no gene match: 3. CDR3 length equals 14 residues. This clone is a singleton in its sample. Its antigen is unknown. Donors were nominally healthy when sampled, though unrecorded immune exposures were likely. The study's findings and limits: The CMV antigen specificity of a few CMV-associated chains was confirmed through in vitro analysis.

The PCR employed 60 Vbeta primers together with 13 Jbeta primers. The assay was immunoSEQ multiplex PCR, and TCRdb's table has in-frame clones only and misses some. The sample consists of more than 50,000 clones, 77% of them appearing once. Material: PBMCs. This clonotype originated in a female donor in good health and CMV-seronegative. V and J are TRBV2 and TRBJ2-7; 8 bases agree with TRBD1. The CDR3 DNA follows: TGTGCCAGCAGTAACAGGGGGATCTCCTACGAGCAGTACTTC. Its translation: CASSNRGISYEQYF.